This record covers a single T cell receptor beta chain. The antigen is undetermined. These data are taken from a study of cytomegalovirus exposure and HLA in healthy donors. 60 Vbeta and 13 Jbeta primers were used in PCR. Clones were read by immunoSEQ multiplex PCR, and TCRdb kept only the in-frame ones, dropping some. The sample contains over 150,000 clones, 80% to 85% of which appear only once. Study-wide points: There were some public TCRs occurring in many donors, but most TCR sequences were rare.

The sequenced sample consisted of PBMCs. The receptor was derived from a human donor in good health.

Here the CDR3 DNA reads TGTGCCAGCAGCGTAGGGGGCGGTTATAGCAATCAGCCCCAGCATTTT. It translates to CASSVGGGYSNQPQHF. This sequence joins TRBV11-2 and TRBJ1-5; 7 bases agree with TRBD1. V shed 5 bases, J shed 0 bases, and the junction held 7 bases outside the gene matches. The length of the CDR3 is 16 residues. Germline CDR1 reads SGHAT; CDR2 reads FQNNGV.